This entry lists 8 T cell receptor beta chains sequenced from one sample in a study of neurological immune-mediated disorders. TCRdb itself ran the 5' RACE reads through MiXCR, one entry per CDR3 protein. The sample carries roughly 61,000 distinct CDR3 sequences, about 10% recorded once. Indicated time point: longitudinal time-point 1 (baseline). The sample taken for sequencing was PBMCs. The receptors derive from a male donor with HTLV-1-associated myelopathy (HAM/TSP).

Ten or more counts support this clonotype. The chain links TRBV5-8 to TRBJ2-1; no firm D call. The CDR3 loop spans 14 amino acids. The V gene's germline CDR1 is SGHTS and CDR2 YDEGEE. The germline V and J ends were trimmed by 4 bases and 13 bases, with 21 bases remaining between them. In nucleotides, the CDR3 is TGTGCCAGCAGCCGCACGGGTTTCCCAGTAGCCCAGTTCTTC. It encodes CASSRTGFPVAQFF.

This clonotype occurred many times. This chain connects TRBV12-3 or TRBV12-4 to TRBJ2-5; D is perhaps TRBD1 (6 bases). Trimming removed 4 bases at V and 3 bases at J, with 15 bases between. The CDR3 has 15 residues. As DNA, the CDR3 is TGTGCCAGCAGTTCCCCGGGTCAGGGGAAAGAGACCCAGTACTTC. This translates into CASSSPGQGKETQYF.

This clonotype was picked up many times. The chain recombines TRBV4-3 with TRBJ2-3, with 10 bases identical to TRBD2. V dropped 0 bases and J dropped 4; count of bases not matched to a gene: 4. Germline CDR1 is LGHNA and CDR2 is YSLEER. The CDR3 has 16 amino acids. CDR3 bases: TGCGCCAGCAGCCAAGATAGCGGGGGGTTTGCAGATACGCAGTATTTT. Its translation is CASSQDSGGFADTQYF.

The rearrangement joins TRBV20-1 to TRBJ2-7, with 8 bases matching TRBD1. This CDR3 has 14 amino acids. V was clipped by 5 bases and J by 6 bases; unmatched bases: 12. Germline V gene sequence: CDR1 DFQATT, CDR2 SNEGSKA (reference sequence). This chain's CDR3 is CSASQGTGTPEQYF. Written as DNA, the CDR3 is TGCAGTGCTTCCCAGGGGACAGGAACGCCCGAGCAGTACTTC.

This clonotype was recorded many times. The V gene is TRBV4-2, the J gene TRBJ2-3, with 8 bases that match TRBD2. This CDR3 is 16 amino acids long. The germline V gene encodes CDR1 LGHNA and CDR2 YNFKEQ. The V segment lost 4 bases and the J segment 0 bases; nucleotides outside the gene matches: 6. CDR3 sequence reads: CASSLTGGASTDTQYF. CDR3 nucleotides: TGTGCCAGCAGCCTAACGGGGGGGGCTAGCACAGATACGCAGTATTTT.

This clonotype has at least ten counts. The chain couples TRBV3-1 to TRBJ2-2; possible D gene TRBD2, 6 bases. V was shortened by 1 base and J by 5 bases, with 11 bases between the two germline ends. The CDR3 runs 15 residues. The V gene's germline CDR1 is LGHDT and CDR2 YNNKEL (reference sequence). The CDR3, as DNA: TGTGCCAGCAGCCAAGGGCGGGGAAGGACCGGGGAGCTGTTTTTT. It encodes CASSQGRGRTGELFF.

The J gene is TRBJ2-3, the V gene TRBV20-1; 9 bases fit TRBD2. This CDR3 has 16 amino acids. The germline CDR1 and CDR2 sequences are DFQATT and SNEGSKA (reference sequence). V was clipped by 3 bases and J by 2 bases; unmatched bases: 9. The CDR3 loop reads CSARRGAGGYTDTQYF. CDR3 nucleotide sequence: TGCAGTGCTAGGAGGGGAGCGGGGGGTTACACAGATACGCAGTATTTT.

This clonotype was detected only a few times. The CDR3 loop reads CASSPPFSNRQDTQYF. Written as DNA, the CDR3 is TGTGCCAGCTCACCACCGTTCAGTAATCGGCAAGATACGCAGTATTTT. J is TRBJ2-3 and V is TRBV18, with no clear D. Trimming stripped 0 bases from V and 5 bases from J, with 15 bases between. Germline V lookup: CDR1 KGHSH, CDR2 LQKENI. The length of the CDR3 is 16 residues. The entire variable domain, with the rest obtained from reference TRBV18 and TRBJ2-3, is as follows: NAGVMQNPRHLVRRRGQEARLRCSPMKGHSHVYWYRQLPEEGLKFMVYLQKENIIDESGMPKERFSAEFPKEGPSILRIQQVVRGDSAAYFCASSPPFSNRQDTQYFGPGTRLTVL.